The clone carrying this T cell receptor beta chain was recorded a few times. Its antigen is not identified. The germline CDR1 and CDR2 sequences are GTSNPN and SVGIG (reference sequence). This CDR3 region has 13 residues. V lost 5 bases, J lost 3 bases, and 6 bases stayed unmatched. As every portion of the isolated RNA was reverse transcribed, the sequencing read expressed TCRB transcripts. Sequencing was performed with immunoSEQ multiplex PCR; in TCRdb, only in-frame clones are kept and a portion is missing. Altogether 450,000 to 600,000 clones are present, approximately 30% being singletons, with the ten largest covering roughly 0.066%. This specimen belongs to a study of beta chain features in type 1 diabetes. Study results and caveats: PCR could preferentially amplify shorter templates, alike in patients and controls. Type 1 diabetes patients showed fewer insertions and more deletions at VDJ junctions.

Sequenced material: naive CD4+ T cells from blood. The receptor's source is a man aged 18 to 29 in good health. The chain couples TRBV30 to TRBJ1-2; 7 bases align to TRBD1. The CDR3 DNA reads TGTGCCTGGTCGCAGGGGGTTGACTATGGCTACACCTTC. As protein: CAWSQGVDYGYTF.